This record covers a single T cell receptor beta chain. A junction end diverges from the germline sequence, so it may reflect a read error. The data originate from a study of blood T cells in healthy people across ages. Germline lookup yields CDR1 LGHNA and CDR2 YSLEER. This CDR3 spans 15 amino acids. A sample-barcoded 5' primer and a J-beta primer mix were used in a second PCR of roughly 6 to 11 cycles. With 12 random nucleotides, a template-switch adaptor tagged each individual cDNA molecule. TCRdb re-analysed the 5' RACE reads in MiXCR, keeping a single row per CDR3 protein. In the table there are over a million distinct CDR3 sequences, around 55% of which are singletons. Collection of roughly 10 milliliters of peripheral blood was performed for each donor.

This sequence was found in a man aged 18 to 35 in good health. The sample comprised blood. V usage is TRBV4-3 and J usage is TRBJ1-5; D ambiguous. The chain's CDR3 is CASSQDLGGHQPKHF. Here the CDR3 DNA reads TGCGCCAGCAGCCAAGATTTGGGAGGGCATCAGCCCAAGCATTTT.